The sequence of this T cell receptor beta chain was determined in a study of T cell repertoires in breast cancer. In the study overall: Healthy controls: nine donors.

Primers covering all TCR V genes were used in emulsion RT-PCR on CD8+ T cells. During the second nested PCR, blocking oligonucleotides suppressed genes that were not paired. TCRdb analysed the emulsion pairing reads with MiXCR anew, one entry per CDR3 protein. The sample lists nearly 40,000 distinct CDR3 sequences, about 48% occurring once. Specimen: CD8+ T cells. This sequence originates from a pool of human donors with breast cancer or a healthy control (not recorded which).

The CDR3 protein is CSVVSPSRGALYNEQFF. DNA for the CDR3: TGCAGCGTTGTGAGTCCCTCGCGGGGGGCCTTATACAATGAGCAGTTCTTC. The chain employs TRBV29-1 and TRBJ2-1; 8 bases match TRBD2. CDR3 length: 17 residues. The germline CDR1 and CDR2 sequences are SQVTM and ANQGSEA. V trimming: 4 bases; J trimming: 4 bases; junction bases outside the gene matches: 15.